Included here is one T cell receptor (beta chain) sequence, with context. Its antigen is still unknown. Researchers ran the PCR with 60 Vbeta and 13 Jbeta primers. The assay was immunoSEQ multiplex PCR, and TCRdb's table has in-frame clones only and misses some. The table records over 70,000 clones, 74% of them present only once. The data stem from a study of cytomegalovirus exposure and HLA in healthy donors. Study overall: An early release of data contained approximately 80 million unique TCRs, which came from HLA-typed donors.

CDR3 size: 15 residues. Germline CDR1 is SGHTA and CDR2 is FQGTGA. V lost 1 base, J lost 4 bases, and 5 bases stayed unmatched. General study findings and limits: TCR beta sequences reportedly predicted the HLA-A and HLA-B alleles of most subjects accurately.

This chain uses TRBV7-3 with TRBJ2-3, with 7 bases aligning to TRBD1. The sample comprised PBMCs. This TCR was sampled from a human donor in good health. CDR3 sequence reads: CASSLNAGGADTQYF. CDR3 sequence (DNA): TGTGCCAGCAGCTTAAATGCAGGGGGAGCAGATACGCAGTATTTT.